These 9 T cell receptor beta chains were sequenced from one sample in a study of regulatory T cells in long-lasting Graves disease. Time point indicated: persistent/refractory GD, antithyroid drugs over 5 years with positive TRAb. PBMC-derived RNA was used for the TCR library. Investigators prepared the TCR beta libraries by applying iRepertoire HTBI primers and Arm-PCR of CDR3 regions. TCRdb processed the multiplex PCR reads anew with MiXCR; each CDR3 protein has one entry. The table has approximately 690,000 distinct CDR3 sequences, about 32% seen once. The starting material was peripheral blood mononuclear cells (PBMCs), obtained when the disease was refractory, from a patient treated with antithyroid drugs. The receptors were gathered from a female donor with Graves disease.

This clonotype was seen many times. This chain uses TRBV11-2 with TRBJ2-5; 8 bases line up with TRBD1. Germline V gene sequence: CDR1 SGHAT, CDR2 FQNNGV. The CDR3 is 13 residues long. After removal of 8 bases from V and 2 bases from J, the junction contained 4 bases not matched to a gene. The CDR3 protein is CASAGGLQETQYF. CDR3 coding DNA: TGTGCCAGCGCAGGGGGCTTACAAGAGACCCAGTACTTC.

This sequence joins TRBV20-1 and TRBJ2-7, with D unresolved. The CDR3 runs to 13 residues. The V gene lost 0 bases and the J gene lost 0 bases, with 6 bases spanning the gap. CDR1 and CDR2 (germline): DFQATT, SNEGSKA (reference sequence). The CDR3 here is CSAREGFSYEQYF. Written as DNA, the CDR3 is TGCAGTGCTAGAGAGGGCTTCTCCTACGAGCAGTACTTC.

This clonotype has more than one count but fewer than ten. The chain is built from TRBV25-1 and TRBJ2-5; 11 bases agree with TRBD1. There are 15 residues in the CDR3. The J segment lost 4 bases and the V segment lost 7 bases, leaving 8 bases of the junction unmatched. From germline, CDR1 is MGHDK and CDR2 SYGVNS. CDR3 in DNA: TGTGCCAGCAAGCCCCCCGGGACAGGGGGAGAGACCCAGTACTTC. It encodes CASKPPGTGGETQYF.

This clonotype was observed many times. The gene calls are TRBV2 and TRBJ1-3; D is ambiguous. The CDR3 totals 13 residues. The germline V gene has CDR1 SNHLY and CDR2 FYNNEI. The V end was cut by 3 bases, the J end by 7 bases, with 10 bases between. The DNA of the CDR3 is TGTGCCAGCAGTGATAGGGTGCGGAACACCATATATTTT. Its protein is CASSDRVRNTIYF.

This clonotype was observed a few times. CDR3 loop: CAISEAGQGTEAFF. In DNA form, the CDR3 reads TGTGCCATCAGTGAGGCGGGCCAGGGAACTGAAGCTTTCTTT. The chain uses TRBV10-3 and TRBJ1-1; TRBD1 is a possible D gene (5 bases). V was clipped by 2 bases and J by 5 bases, with 12 bases between them. The CDR3 has 14 residues. Looked up from germline, CDR1 is ENHRY and CDR2 is SYGVKD.

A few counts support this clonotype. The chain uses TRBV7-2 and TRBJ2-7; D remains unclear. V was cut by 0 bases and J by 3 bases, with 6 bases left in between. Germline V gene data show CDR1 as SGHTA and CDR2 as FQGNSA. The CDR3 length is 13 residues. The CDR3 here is CASSLAMVYEQYF. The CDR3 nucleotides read TGTGCCAGCAGCTTAGCGATGGTCTACGAGCAGTACTTC.

The CDR3 region is CASSQDRQDEAFF. DNA for the CDR3: TGTGCCAGCAGCCAAGATCGTCAGGATGAAGCTTTCTTT. J is TRBJ2-7 and V is TRBV3-1; D unclear. With the DNA end fitting TRBJ1-1 better, the J assignment may be wrong. The CDR3 extends over 13 amino acids. Germline V CDR1 and CDR2: LGHDT, YNNKEL (reference sequence).

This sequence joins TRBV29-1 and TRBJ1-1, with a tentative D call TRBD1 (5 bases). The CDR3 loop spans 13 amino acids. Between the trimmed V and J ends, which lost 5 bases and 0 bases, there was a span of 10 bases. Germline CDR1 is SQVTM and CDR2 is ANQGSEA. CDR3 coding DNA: TGCAGCGTTAAGGGACGTATGAACACTGAAGCTTTCTTT. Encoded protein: CSVKGRMNTEAFF. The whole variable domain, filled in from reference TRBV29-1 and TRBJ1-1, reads SAVISQKPSRDICQRGTSLTIQCQVDSQVTMMFWYRQQPGQSLTLIATANQGSEATYESGFVIDKFPISRPNLTFSTLTVSNMSPEDSSIYLCSVKGRMNTEAFFGQGTRLTVV.

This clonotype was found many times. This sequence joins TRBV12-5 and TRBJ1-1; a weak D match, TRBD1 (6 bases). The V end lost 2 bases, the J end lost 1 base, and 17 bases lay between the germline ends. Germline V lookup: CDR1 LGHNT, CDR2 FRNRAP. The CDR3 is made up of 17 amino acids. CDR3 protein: CASGLHVAGTTNTEAFF. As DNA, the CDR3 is TGTGCTAGTGGTTTGCATGTCGCCGGGACAACGAACACTGAAGCTTTCTTT.